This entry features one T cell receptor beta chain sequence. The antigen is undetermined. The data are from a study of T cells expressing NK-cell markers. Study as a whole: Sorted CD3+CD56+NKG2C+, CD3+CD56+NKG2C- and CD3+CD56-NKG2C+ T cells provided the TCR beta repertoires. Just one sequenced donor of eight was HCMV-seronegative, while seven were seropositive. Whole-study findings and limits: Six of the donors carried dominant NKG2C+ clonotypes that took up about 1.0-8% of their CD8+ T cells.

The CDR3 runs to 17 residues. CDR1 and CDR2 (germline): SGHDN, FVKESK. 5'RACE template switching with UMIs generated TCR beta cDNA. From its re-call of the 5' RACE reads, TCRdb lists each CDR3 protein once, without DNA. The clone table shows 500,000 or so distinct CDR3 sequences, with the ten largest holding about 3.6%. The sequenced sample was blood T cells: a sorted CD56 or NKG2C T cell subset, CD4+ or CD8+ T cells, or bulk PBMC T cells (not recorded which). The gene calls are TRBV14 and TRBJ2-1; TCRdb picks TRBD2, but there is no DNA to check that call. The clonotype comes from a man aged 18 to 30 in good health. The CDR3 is CASSQYDGLAGSGEQFF.